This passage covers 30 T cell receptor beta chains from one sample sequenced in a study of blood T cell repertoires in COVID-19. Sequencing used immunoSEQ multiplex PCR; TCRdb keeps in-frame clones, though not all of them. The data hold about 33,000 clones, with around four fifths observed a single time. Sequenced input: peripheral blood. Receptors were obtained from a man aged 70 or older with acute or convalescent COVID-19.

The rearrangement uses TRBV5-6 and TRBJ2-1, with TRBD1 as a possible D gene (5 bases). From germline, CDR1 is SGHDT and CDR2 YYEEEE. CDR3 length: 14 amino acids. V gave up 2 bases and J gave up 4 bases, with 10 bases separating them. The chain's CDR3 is CASSFPTGYNEQFF. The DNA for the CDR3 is TGTGCCAGCAGCTTCCCTACAGGTTACAATGAGCAGTTCTTC.

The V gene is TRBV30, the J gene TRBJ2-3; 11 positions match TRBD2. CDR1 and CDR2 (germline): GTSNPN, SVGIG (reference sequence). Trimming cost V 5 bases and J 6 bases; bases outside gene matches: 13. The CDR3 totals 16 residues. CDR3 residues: CAWVAHSGLAADTQYF. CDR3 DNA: TGTGCCTGGGTGGCGCATTCGGGACTAGCGGCGGATACGCAGTATTTT.

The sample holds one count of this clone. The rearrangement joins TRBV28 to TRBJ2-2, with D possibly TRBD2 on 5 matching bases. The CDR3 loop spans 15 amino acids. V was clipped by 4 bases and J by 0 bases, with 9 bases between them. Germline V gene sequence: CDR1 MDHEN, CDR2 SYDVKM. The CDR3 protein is CASSWRLANTGELFF. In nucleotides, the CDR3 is TGTGCCAGCAGTTGGAGGCTGGCGAACACCGGGGAGCTGTTTTTT.

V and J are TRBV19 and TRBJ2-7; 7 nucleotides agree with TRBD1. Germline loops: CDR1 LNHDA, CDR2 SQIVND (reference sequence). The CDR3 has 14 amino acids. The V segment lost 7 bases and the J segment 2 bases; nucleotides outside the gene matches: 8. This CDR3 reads CASKTGVGTYEQYF. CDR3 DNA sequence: TGTGCCAGTAAAACAGGGGTAGGAACCTACGAGCAGTACTTC.

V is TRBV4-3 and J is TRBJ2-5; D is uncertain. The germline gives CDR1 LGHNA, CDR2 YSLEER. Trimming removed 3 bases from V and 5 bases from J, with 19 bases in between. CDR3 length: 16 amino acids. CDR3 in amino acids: CASSHREGEPQETQYF. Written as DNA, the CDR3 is TGCGCCAGCAGCCATCGCGAAGGCGAGCCACAGGAGACCCAGTACTTC.

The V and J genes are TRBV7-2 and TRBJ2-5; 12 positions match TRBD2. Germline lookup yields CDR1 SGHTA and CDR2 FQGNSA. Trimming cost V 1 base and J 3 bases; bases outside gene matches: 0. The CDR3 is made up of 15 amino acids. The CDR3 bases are TGTGCCAGCAGCTTAGGACTAGCGGGAGAAGAGACCCAGTACTTC. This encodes CASSLGLAGEETQYF.

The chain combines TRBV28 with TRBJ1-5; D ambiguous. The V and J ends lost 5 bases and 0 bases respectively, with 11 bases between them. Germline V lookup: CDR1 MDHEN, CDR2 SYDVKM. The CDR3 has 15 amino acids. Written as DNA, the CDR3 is TGTGCCAGCAGTCTGCAGGTAAATAGCAATCAGCCCCAGCATTTT. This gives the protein CASSLQVNSNQPQHF. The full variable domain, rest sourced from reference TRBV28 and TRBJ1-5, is DVKVTQSSRYLVKRTGEKVFLECVQDMDHENMFWYRQDPGLGLRLIYFSYDVKMKEKGDIPEGYSVSREKKERFSLILESASTNQTSMYLCASSLQVNSNQPQHFGDGTRLSIL.

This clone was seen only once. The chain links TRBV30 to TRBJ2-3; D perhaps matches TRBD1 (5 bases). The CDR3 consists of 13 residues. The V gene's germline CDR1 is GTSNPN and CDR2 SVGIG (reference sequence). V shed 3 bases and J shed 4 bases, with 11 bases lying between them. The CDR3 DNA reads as TGTGCCTGGAGCTTGAAGGGGCCAGATACGCAGTATTTT. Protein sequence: CAWSLKGPDTQYF.

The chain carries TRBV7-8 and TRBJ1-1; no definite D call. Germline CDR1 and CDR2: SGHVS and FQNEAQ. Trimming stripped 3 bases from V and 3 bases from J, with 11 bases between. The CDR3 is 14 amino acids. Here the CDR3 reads CASSFSGRDTEAFF. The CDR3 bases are TGTGCCAGCAGCTTTAGCGGCCGGGACACTGAAGCTTTCTTT.

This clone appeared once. CDR3 nucleotide sequence: TGTGCCAGCAGTTTAAAAGGAGGCAATCAGCCCCAGCATTTT. Its protein is CASSLKGGNQPQHF. The V and J genes are TRBV27 and TRBJ1-5; the D is unclear. Germline V gives CDR1 MNHEY, CDR2 SMNVEV (reference sequence). V dropped 2 bases and J dropped 2 bases, with 7 bases sitting between them. The CDR3 is 14 amino acids.

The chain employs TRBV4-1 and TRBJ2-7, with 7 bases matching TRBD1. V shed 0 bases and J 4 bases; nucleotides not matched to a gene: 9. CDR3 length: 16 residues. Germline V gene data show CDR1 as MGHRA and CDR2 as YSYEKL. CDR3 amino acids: CASSQDLEGAIYEQYF. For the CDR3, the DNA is TGCGCCAGCAGCCAAGATCTTGAGGGGGCCATATACGAGCAGTACTTC.

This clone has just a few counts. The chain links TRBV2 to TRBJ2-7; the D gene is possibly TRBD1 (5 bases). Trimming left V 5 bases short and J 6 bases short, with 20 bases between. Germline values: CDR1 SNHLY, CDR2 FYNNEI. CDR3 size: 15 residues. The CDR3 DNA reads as TGTGCCAGCAGTCATGAGACAGATCCTGACGGCGAGCAGTACTTC. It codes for CASSHETDPDGEQYF. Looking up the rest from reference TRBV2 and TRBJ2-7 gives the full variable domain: EPEVTQTPSHQVTQMGQEVILRCVPISNHLYFYWYRQILGQKVEFLVSFYNNEISEKSEIFDDQFSVERPDGSNFTLKIRSTKLEDSAMYFCASSHETDPDGEQYFGPGTRLTVT.

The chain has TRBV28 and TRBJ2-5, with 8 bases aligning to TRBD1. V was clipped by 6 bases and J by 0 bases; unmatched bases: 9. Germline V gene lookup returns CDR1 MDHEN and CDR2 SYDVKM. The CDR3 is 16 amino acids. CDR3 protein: CASSPRGQVYQETQYF. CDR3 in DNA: TGTGCCAGCAGCCCGAGGGGACAGGTGTACCAAGAGACCCAGTACTTC.

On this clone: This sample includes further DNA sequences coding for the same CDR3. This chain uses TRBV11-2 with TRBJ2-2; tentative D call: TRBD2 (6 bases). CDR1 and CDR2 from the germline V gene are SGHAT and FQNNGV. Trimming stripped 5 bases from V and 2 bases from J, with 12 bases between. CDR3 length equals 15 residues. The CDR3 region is CASSHVGRNTGELFF. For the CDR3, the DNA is TGTGCCAGCAGCCATGTCGGGAGAAACACCGGGGAGCTGTTTTTT.

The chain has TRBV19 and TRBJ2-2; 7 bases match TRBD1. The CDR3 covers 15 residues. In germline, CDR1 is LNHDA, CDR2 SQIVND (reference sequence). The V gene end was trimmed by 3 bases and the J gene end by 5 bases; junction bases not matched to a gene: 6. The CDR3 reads CASSIRQGETGELFF. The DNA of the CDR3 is TGTGCCAGTAGTATCCGGCAGGGGGAGACCGGGGAGCTGTTTTTT. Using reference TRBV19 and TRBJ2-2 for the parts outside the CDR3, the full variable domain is DGGITQSPKYLFRKEGQNVTLSCEQNLNHDAMYWYRQDPGQGLRLIYYSQIVNDFQKGDIAEGYSVSREKKESFPLTVTSAQKNPTAFYLCASSIRQGETGELFFGEGSRLTVL.

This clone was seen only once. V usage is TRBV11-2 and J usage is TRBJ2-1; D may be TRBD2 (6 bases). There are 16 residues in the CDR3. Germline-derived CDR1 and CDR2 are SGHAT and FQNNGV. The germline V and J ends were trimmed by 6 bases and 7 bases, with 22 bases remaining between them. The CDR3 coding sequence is TGTGCCAGCAGTCGCTGGGGAGTCGGCGGGATAAATGAGCAGTTCTTC. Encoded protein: CASSRWGVGGINEQFF.

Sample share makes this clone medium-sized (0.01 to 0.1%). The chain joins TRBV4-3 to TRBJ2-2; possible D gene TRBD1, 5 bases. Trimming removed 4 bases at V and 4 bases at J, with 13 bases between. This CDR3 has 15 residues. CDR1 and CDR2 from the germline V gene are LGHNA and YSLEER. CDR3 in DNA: TGCGCCAGCAGCCCAACCCTGGGGCGCACCGGGGAGCTGTTTTTT. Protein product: CASSPTLGRTGELFF.

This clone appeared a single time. CDR3 coding DNA: TGTGCCAGCAGCCCAGGGGGACTAGGGCTCTCTGGGGCCAACGTCCTGACTTTC. It specifies CASSPGGLGLSGANVLTF. The V gene is TRBV11-2, the J gene TRBJ2-6; maybe TRBD2 (8 bases). CDR3 length equals 18 residues. Looked up from germline, CDR1 is SGHAT and CDR2 is FQNNGV. V shed 5 bases and J shed 0 bases, with 17 bases lying between them.

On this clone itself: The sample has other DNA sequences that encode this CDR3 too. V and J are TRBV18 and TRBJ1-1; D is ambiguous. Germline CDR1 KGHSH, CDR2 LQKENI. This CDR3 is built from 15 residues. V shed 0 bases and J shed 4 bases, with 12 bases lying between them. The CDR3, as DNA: TGTGCCAGCTCACCACCGGCAGGAGGATCCACTGAAGCTTTCTTT. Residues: CASSPPAGGSTEAFF.

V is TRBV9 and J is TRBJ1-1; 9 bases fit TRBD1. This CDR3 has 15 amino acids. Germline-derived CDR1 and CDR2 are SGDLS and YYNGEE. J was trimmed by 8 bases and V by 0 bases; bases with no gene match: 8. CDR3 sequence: CASSVEGTGMMEAFF. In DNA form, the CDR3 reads TGTGCCAGCAGCGTAGAAGGGACAGGGATGATGGAAGCTTTCTTT.

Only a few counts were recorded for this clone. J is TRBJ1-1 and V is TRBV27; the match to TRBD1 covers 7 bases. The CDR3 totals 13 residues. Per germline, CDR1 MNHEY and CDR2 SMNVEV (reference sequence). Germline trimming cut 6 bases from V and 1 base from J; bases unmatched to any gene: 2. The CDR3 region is CASRRQGNTEAFF. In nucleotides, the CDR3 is TGTGCCAGCAGGCGACAGGGGAACACTGAAGCTTTCTTT.

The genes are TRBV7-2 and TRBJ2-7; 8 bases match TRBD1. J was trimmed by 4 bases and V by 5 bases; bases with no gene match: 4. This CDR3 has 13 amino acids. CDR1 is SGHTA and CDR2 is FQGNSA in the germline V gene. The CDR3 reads CASSPRTGYEQYF. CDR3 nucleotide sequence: TGTGCCAGCAGCCCAAGGACAGGGTACGAGCAGTACTTC.

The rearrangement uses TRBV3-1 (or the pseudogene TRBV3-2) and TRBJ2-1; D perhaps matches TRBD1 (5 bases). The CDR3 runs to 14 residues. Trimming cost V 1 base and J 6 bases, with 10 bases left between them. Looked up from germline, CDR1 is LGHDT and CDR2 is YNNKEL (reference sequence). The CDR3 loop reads CASSQGTRGNEQFF. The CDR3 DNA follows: TGTGCCAGCAGCCAAGGTACAAGGGGCAATGAGCAGTTCTTC.

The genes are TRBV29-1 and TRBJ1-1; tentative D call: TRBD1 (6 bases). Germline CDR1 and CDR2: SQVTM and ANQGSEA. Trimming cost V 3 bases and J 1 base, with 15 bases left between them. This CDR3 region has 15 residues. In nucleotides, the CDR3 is TGCAGCGTTGAGGGACATGCCAGGGCGAACACTGAAGCTTTCTTT. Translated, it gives CSVEGHARANTEAFF.

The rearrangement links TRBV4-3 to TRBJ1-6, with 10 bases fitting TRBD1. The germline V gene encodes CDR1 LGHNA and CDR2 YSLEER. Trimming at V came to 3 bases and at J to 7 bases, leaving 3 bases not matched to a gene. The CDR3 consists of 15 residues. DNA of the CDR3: TGCGCCAGCAGCCAGGGGACAGGGGCGAATTCACCCCTCCACTTT. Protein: CASSQGTGANSPLHF.

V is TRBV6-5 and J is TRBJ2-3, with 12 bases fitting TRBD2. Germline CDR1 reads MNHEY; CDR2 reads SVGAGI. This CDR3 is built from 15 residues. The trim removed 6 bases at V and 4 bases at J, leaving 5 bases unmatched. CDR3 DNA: TGTGCCAGCAGCCGAGGACTAGCGGGGCCAGATACGCAGTATTTT. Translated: CASSRGLAGPDTQYF.

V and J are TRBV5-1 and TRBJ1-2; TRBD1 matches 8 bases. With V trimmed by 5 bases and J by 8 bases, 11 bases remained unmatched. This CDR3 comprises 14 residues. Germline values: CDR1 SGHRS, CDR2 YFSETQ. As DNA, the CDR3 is TGCGCCAGCAGGCCAGGGGGCGGACAGGGAGGCTACACCTTC. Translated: CASRPGGGQGGYTF.

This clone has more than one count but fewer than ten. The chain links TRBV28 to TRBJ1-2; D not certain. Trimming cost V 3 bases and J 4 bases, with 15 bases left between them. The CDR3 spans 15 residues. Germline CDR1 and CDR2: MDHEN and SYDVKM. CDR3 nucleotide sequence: TGTGCCAGCAGTTTTCCCCACGGGGTCGGCTATGGCTACACCTTC. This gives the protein CASSFPHGVGYGYTF.

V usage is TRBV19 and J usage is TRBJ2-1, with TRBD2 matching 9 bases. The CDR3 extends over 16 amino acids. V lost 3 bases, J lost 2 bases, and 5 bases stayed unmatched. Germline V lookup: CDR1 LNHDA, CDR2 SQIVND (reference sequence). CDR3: CASSIRIAGAYNEQFF. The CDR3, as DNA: TGTGCCAGTAGTATCCGGATAGCGGGAGCCTACAATGAGCAGTTCTTC.

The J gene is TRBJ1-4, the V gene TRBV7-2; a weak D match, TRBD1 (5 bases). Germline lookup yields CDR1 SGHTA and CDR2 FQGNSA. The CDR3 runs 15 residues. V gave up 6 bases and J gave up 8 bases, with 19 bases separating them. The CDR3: CASRPRGTGDEKLFF. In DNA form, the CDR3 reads TGTGCCAGCAGACCTCGAGGGACGGGGGACGAAAAACTGTTTTTT.